Sequencing of this T cell receptor (beta chain) was carried out in a study of CXCR3-negative and CXCR3-positive naive CD8 T cells. With UMI labels, 5' RACE was used to prepare the TRB cDNA libraries. TCRdb processed the 5' RACE reads again and assigns one entry to each CDR3 protein, with no DNA. The ten most abundant clones cover around 0.35% of a sample with approximately 120,000 distinct CDR3 sequences. CDR3 size: 17 residues. Germline-derived CDR1 and CDR2 are MGHRA and YSYEKL. Naive CD8+ T cells carried a CD45RO-CCR7+CD27+CD95- phenotype. General study findings and limits: More hydrophobic TRB CDR3s were found in CXCR3-positive naive cells than in CXCR3-negative naive cells. The study found comparably high diversity in both naive subsets and much lower diversity in memory CD8+ cells. TRBV-TRBJ usage was alike in naive CXCR3-negative and CXCR3-positive cells but differed in memory cells.

As regards this clonotype: Antigen: not known.

This receptor was identified in a human donor in good health. Some clones in this sample may be carry-over from other donors' samples. The chain uses TRBV4-1 and TRBJ1-5; absent DNA, TCRdb's TRBD1 call cannot be checked. The specimen sequenced was naive CXCR3+ CD8+ T cells from blood. Stated subset: CD45RO-CCR7+CD27+CD95- naive CD8+ T cells expressing CXCR3 (TNR3+). The CDR3 is CASSQPWGNRHNQPQHF.